What follows are 20 T cell receptor beta chains derived from one specimen sequenced in a study. One entry per CDR3 protein results from TCRdb running MiXCR on the 5' RACE reads. The table shows some 64,000 distinct CDR3 sequences, with about 20% occurring only once. What was sequenced was memory CD4+ T cells sorted from a lymph node. Subset reported: memory CD4+ T cells, CD4+CD45RO+CD25-. The receptors were gathered from a female donor with breast cancer.

The chain employs TRBV6-2 or TRBV6-3 and TRBJ1-5; weak D call: TRBD1 (5 bases). The CDR3 consists of 13 residues. V lost 6 bases to trimming and J lost 5 bases, with 11 bases between them. Germline assignment: CDR1 MNHEY and CDR2 SVGEGT. CDR3 sequence (DNA): TGTGCCAGCAGAGACAGCGGCTATCAGCCCCAGCATTTT. Protein: CASRDSGYQPQHF.

This sequence joins TRBV5-1 and TRBJ2-2, with D unresolved. Germline V gene data show CDR1 as SGHRS and CDR2 as YFSETQ. V was pared by 7 bases and J by 0 bases, with 13 bases between. CDR3 length: 15 residues. CDR3 DNA: TGCGCCAGCCAGCTAGGAACAGCGAACACCGGGGAGCTGTTTTTT. Its protein product is CASQLGTANTGELFF.

This clonotype was seen repeatedly, ten times or more. The chain joins TRBV7-9 to TRBJ2-5; D tentatively reads TRBD1 or TRBD2 (6 bases each). The V end lost 5 bases, the J end lost 1 base, and 14 bases lay between the germline ends. This CDR3 has 15 residues. Germline V CDR1 and CDR2: SEHNR, FQNEAQ (reference sequence). The DNA of the CDR3 is TGTGCCAGCAGCCCTCCGAGGGGGGTCCAAGAGACCCAGTACTTC. This codes for CASSPPRGVQETQYF. Full variable domain (remainder filled in from reference TRBV7-9 and TRBJ2-5): DTGVSQNPRHKITKRGQNVTFRCDPISEHNRLYWYRQTLGQGPEFLTYFQNEAQLEKSRLLSDRFSAERPKGSFSTLEIQRTEQGDSAMYLCASSPPRGVQETQYFGPGTRLLVL.

This clonotype was seen more than once but under ten times. The V call is TRBV11-3, the J call TRBJ2-1; 9 bases fit TRBD2. With 5 bases clipped from V and 3 bases from J, the junction kept 8 bases outside the gene matches. Looked up from germline, CDR1 is SGHNT and CDR2 is YENEEA. The CDR3 has 16 residues. The CDR3 bases are TGTGCCAGCAGCCCTGCCGGGACTAGCAGCTACAATGAGCAGTTCTTC. It codes for CASSPAGTSSYNEQFF.

The rearrangement links TRBV24-1 to TRBJ2-5; 10 nucleotides align to TRBD2. The CDR3 contains 14 residues. The V segment lost 6 bases and the J segment 5 bases; nucleotides outside the gene matches: 5. Germline CDR1 reads KGHDR; CDR2 reads SFDVKD. CDR3 nucleotide sequence: TGTGCCACCAGTCCGGGACTAGCGTTGGAGACCCAGTACTTC. Translated, it gives CATSPGLALETQYF.

About this clonotype itself: This could be a read error, since a much larger clone is one nucleotide away. This chain links TRBV7-2 with TRBJ1-2; no clear D gene. The germline V gene has CDR1 SGHTA and CDR2 FQGNSA. Trimming removed 2 bases at V and 8 bases at J, with 12 bases between. The CDR3 contains 13 residues. The CDR3 bases are TGTGCCAGCAGCTTATCCCACAACGGCGGCTACACCTTC. Translated: CASSLSHNGGYTF.

The chain combines TRBV20-1 with TRBJ1-1; 7 bases line up with TRBD1. This CDR3 is built from 14 residues. V gave up 0 bases and J gave up 5 bases; unmatched junction bases: 6. Germline V gives CDR1 DFQATT, CDR2 SNEGSKA (reference sequence). The CDR3 reads CSARDDRVATEAFF. The CDR3, as DNA: TGCAGTGCTAGAGACGACAGGGTGGCAACTGAAGCTTTCTTT.

The table lists this clonotype with many counts. This sequence joins TRBV6-6 and TRBJ2-7, with a weak D call TRBD2 (6 bases). Germline loops: CDR1 MNHNY, CDR2 SVGAGI (reference sequence). The CDR3 extends over 14 amino acids. Between the trimmed V and J ends, which lost 6 bases and 1 base, there was a span of 13 bases. This CDR3 reads CASRYRDSSYEQYF. CDR3 nucleotide sequence: TGTGCCAGCAGATACCGGGACTCTTCCTACGAGCAGTACTTC.

Turning to this clonotype: In this CDR3 the conserved last residue, phenylalanine or tryptophan, is missing, so a read error is likely. CDR3 sequence reads: CASSSGTARWGYTL. CDR3 DNA: TGTGCCAGCAGTTCGGGAACAGCCCGATGGGGCTACACCTTA. The V and J genes are TRBV28 and TRBJ1-2, with D unclear. Germline values: CDR1 MDHEN, CDR2 SYDVKM. Trimming stripped 4 bases from V and 8 bases from J, with 17 bases between. This CDR3 comprises 14 residues.

V usage is TRBV6-2 or TRBV6-3 and J usage is TRBJ1-2; 10 bases fit TRBD1. The CDR3 consists of 14 residues. J lost 7 bases, V lost 6 bases, and 8 bases had no gene match. Per germline, CDR1 MNHEY and CDR2 SVGEGT. The CDR3 is CASRLPGQGFGYTF. The DNA of the CDR3 is TGTGCCAGCAGACTACCGGGACAGGGGTTTGGCTACACCTTC.

A few counts support this clonotype. V and J are TRBV5-1 and TRBJ2-7; tentative D call: TRBD2 (6 bases). Germline V gives CDR1 SGHRS, CDR2 YFSETQ. V was pared by 0 bases and J by 0 bases, with 10 bases between. The length of the CDR3 is 15 residues. The CDR3 is CASSLAAGNSYEQYF. The CDR3 DNA reads as TGCGCCAGCAGCTTGGCTGCGGGAAACTCCTACGAGCAGTACTTC. Full variable domain (missing parts from reference TRBV5-1 and TRBJ2-7): KAGVTQTPRYLIKTRGQQVTLSCSPISGHRSVSWYQQTPGQGLQFLFEYFSETQRNKGNFPGRFSGRQFSNSRSEMNVSTLELGDSALYLCASSLAAGNSYEQYFGPGTRLTVT.

The chain recombines TRBV7-2 with TRBJ2-7, with TRBD1 matching over 7 bases. The germline gives CDR1 SGHTA, CDR2 FQGNSA. There are 15 residues in the CDR3. With V trimmed by 1 base and J by 5 bases, 8 bases remained unmatched. The CDR3 DNA reads as TGTGCCAGCAGCTTAGTTACCCGACAGGGCCACGAGCAGTACTTC. Amino acids: CASSLVTRQGHEQYF.

This chain uses TRBV4-2 with TRBJ2-4, with a weak D call TRBD2 (5 bases). V shed 0 bases and J shed 7 bases, with 13 bases lying between them. Germline assignment: CDR1 LGHNA and CDR2 YNFKEQ. This CDR3 comprises 15 residues. This CDR3 reads CASSQEIEGINIQYF. CDR3 bases: TGTGCCAGCAGCCAAGAGATTGAGGGAATCAACATTCAGTACTTC.

The V call is TRBV11-3, the J call TRBJ2-7, with a possible D match to TRBD1 (5 bases). The germline V and J ends were trimmed by 4 bases and 3 bases, with 7 bases remaining between them. This CDR3 region has 12 residues. Germline V lookup: CDR1 SGHNT, CDR2 YENEEA. CDR3 sequence reads: CASSSQGYEQYF. As DNA, the CDR3 is TGTGCCAGCAGCTCTCAGGGCTACGAGCAGTACTTC.

This clonotype was picked up many times. This chain links TRBV7-6 with TRBJ2-1; 12 bases are a match to TRBD2. V was pared by 5 bases and J by 8 bases, with 10 bases of the junction left unmatched. CDR1 is SGHVS, CDR2 FNYEAQ, per germline. The CDR3 contains 16 residues. CDR3 sequence (DNA): TGTGCCAGCAGCAAAAGACTAGCGGGAGTAGGGGATGAGCAGTTCTTC. It codes for CASSKRLAGVGDEQFF. Supplemented by reference TRBV7-6 and TRBJ2-1, the full variable domain reads GAGVSQSPRYKVTKRGQDVALRCDPISGHVSLYWYRQALGQGPEFLTYFNYEAQQDKSGLPNDRFSAERPEGSISTLTIQRTEQRDSAMYRCASSKRLAGVGDEQFFGPGTRLTVL.

This chain joins TRBV5-1 and TRBJ2-5, with a possible D match to TRBD1 (6 bases). V was pared by 7 bases and J by 5 bases, with 24 bases between. The CDR3 consists of 16 residues. Germline V gives CDR1 SGHRS, CDR2 YFSETQ. The CDR3 here is CASSFQARGKSETQYF. CDR3 nucleotides: TGCGCCAGCTCCTTCCAGGCCAGGGGCAAATCGGAGACCCAGTACTTC.

The chain carries TRBV6-2 or TRBV6-3 and TRBJ1-5; no clear D gene. The CDR3 has 15 residues. Germline values: CDR1 MNHEY, CDR2 SVGEGT. V lost 1 base and J lost 0, with 7 bases in between. The CDR3 nucleotides read TGTGCCAGCAGTTACTTAGGGCTTAGCAATCAGCCCCAGCATTTT. Protein sequence: CASSYLGLSNQPQHF.

This clonotype was recorded at least ten times. The J gene is TRBJ2-4, the V gene TRBV20-1; a possible D gene is TRBD1 (6 bases). CDR3 length equals 13 residues. Trimming took 4 bases from V and 3 from J, leaving 10 bases between them. In germline, CDR1 is DFQATT, CDR2 SNEGSKA (reference sequence). The CDR3 region has the DNA TGCAGTGCTAACTGGGGGCTCAAAAACATTCAGTACTTC. Translating gives CSANWGLKNIQYF.

This clonotype has just a few counts. The chain carries TRBV7-9 and TRBJ2-7; weak D call: TRBD1 (5 bases). V shed 5 bases and J shed 0 bases, with 14 bases lying between them. This CDR3 is built from 15 residues. Germline CDR1 and CDR2: SEHNR and FQNEAQ (reference sequence). The CDR3 loop reads CASSRAQASSYEQYF. As DNA, the CDR3 is TGTGCCAGCAGCCGGGCACAGGCCTCCTCCTACGAGCAGTACTTC.

This clonotype was counted a few times. The chain couples TRBV6-6 to TRBJ2-5, with a weak D call TRBD1 (5 bases). V dropped 5 bases and J dropped 2 bases, with 15 bases sitting between them. The CDR3 sequence is 15 residues long. Germline loops: CDR1 MNHNY, CDR2 SVGAGI (reference sequence). CDR3 in amino acids: CASSEVQGKQETQYF. DNA for the CDR3: TGTGCCAGCAGTGAGGTTCAGGGCAAACAAGAGACCCAGTACTTC.